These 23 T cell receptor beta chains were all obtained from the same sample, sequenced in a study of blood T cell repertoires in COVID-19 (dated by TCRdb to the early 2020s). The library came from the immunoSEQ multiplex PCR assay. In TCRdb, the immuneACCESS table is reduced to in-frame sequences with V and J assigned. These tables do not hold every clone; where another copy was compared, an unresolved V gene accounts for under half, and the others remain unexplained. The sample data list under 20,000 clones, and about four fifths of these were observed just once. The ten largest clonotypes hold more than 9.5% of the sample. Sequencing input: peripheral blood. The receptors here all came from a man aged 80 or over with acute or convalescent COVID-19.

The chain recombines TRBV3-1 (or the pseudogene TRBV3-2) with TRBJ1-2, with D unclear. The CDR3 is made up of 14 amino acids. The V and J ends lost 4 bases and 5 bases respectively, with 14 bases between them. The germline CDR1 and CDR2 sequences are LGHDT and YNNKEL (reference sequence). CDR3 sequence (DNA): TGTGCCAGCAGCCTAACAGTGGTTGGGTATGGCTACACCTTC. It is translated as CASSLTVVGYGYTF.

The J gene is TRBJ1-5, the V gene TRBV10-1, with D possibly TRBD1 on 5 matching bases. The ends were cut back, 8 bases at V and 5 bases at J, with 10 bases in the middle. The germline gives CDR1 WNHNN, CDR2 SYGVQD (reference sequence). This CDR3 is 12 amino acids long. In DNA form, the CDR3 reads TGCGCCAGCCCCAGGGAGGATCAGCCCCAGCATTTT. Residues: CASPREDQPQHF.

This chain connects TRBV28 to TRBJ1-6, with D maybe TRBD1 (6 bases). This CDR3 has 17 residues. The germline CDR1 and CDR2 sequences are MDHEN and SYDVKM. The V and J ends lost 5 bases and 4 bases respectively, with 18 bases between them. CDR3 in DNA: TGTGCCAGCAGTGCCCCTGGGGGCCAGGGGTATAATTCACCCCTCCACTTT. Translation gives CASSAPGGQGYNSPLHF.

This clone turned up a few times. The CDR3 spells CASSQRGKSESQPQHF. The CDR3 nucleotides are TGTGCCAGCAGCCAACGGGGAAAGTCGGAAAGTCAGCCCCAGCATTTT. J is TRBJ1-5 and V is TRBV3-1 (or the pseudogene TRBV3-2); D is unclear. V gave up 2 bases and J gave up 6 bases, with 17 bases separating them. Germline CDR1 and CDR2: LGHDT and YNNKEL (reference sequence). The CDR3 runs to 16 residues.

CDR3 nucleotide sequence: TGTGCCAGCAACCGGGAACCTAATGAAAAACTGTTTTTT. Protein sequence: CASNREPNEKLFF. The chain carries TRBV9 and TRBJ1-4; D is ambiguous. The V end lost 6 bases, the J end lost 3 bases, and 9 bases lay between the germline ends. The CDR3 runs to 13 residues. CDR1 and CDR2 (germline): SGDLS, YYNGEE.

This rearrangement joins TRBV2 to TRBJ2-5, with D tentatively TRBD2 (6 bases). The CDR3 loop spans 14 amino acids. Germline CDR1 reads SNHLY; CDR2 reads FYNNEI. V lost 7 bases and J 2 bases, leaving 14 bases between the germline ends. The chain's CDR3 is CASIGTRLQETQYF. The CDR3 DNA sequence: TGTGCCAGCATCGGGACTCGCCTTCAAGAGACCCAGTACTTC.

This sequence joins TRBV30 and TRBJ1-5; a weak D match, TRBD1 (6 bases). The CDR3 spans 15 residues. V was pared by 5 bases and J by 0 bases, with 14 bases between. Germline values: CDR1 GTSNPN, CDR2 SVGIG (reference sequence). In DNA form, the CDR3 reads TGTGCCTGGCAGCGGTTGGACAGTAGCAATCAGCCCCAGCATTTT. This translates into CAWQRLDSSNQPQHF.

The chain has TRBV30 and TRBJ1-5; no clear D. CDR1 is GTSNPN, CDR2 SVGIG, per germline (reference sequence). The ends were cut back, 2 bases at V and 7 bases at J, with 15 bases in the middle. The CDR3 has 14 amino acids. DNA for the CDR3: TGTGCCTGGAGTCTCCTCGGCTTCGGGCAGCCCCAGCATTTT. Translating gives CAWSLLGFGQPQHF.

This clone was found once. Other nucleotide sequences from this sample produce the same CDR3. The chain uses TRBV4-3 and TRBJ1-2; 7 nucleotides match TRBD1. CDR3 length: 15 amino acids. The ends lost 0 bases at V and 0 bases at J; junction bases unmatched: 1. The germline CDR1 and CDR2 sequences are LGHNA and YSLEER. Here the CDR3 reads CASSQDRGANYGYTF. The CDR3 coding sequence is TGCGCCAGCAGCCAAGACAGGGGGGCTAACTATGGCTACACCTTC.

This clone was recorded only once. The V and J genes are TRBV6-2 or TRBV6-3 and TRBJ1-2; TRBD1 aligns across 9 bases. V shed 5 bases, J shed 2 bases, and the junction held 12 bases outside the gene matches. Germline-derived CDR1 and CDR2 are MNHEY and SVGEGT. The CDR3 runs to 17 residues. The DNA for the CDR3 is TGTGCCAGCAGTACAATCCGGGACAGGGCTTGGAACTATGGCTACACCTTC. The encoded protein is CASSTIRDRAWNYGYTF.

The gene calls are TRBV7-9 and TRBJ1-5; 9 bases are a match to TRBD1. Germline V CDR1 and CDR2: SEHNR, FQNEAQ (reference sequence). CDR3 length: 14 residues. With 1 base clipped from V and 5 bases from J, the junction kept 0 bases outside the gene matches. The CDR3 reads CASSLGQGDQPQHF. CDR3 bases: TGTGCCAGCAGCTTAGGACAGGGGGATCAGCCCCAGCATTTT. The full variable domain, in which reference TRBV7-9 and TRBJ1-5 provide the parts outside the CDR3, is DTGVSQNPRHKITKRGQNVTFRCDPISEHNRLYWYRQTLGQGPEFLTYFQNEAQLEKSRLLSDRFSAERPKGSFSTLEIQRTEQGDSAMYLCASSLGQGDQPQHFGDGTRLSIL.

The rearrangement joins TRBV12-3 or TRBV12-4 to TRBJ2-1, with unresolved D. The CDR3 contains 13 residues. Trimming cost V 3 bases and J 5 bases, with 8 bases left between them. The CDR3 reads CASSLLLNNEQFF. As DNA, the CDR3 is TGTGCCAGCAGTTTGCTACTTAACAATGAGCAGTTCTTC.

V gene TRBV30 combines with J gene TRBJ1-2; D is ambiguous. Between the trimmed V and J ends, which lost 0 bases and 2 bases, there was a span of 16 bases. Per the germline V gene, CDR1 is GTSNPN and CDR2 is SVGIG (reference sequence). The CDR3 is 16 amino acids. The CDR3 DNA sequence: TGTGCCTGGAGTGTACCCCGAGGAAGGCTCAACTATGGCTACACCTTC. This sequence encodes CAWSVPRGRLNYGYTF.

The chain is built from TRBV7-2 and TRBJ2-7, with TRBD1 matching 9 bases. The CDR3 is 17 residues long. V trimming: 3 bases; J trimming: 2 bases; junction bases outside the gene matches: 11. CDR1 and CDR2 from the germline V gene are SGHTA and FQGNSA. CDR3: CASSFSGTGFTPYEQYF. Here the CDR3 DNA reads TGTGCCAGCAGCTTCTCCGGGACAGGGTTCACCCCCTACGAGCAGTACTTC.

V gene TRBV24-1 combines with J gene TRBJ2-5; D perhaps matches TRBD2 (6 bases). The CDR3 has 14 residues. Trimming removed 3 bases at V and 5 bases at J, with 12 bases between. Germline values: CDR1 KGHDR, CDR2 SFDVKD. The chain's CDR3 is CATSDGGAGETQYF. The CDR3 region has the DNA TGTGCCACCAGTGATGGAGGGGCCGGGGAGACCCAGTACTTC.

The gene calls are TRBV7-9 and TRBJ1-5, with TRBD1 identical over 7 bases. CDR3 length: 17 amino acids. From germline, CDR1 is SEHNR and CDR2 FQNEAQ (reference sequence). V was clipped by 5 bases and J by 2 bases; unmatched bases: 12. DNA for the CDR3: TGTGCCAGCAGCGGTGGACTCACAGGGGCCGGCAATCAGCCCCAGCATTTT. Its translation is CASSGGLTGAGNQPQHF.

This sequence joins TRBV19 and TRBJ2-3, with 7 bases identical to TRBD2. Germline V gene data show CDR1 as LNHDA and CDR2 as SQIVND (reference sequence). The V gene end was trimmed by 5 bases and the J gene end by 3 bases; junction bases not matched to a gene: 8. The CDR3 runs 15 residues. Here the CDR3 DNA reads TGTGCCAGTAGTGGCGGGTCTAGCGGAACAGATACGCAGTATTTT. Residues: CASSGGSSGTDTQYF.

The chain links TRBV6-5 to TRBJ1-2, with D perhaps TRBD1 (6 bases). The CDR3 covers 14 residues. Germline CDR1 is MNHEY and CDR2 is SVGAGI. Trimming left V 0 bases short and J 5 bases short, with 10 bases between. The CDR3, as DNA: TGTGCCAGCAGTTACTCGAAAGGGGGTTATGGCTACACCTTC. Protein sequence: CASSYSKGGYGYTF.

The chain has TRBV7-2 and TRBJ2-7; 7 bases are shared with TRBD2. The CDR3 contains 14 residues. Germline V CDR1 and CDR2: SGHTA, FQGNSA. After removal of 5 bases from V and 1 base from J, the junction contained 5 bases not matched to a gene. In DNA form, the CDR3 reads TGTGCCAGCAGCGCCCAGGGAGGGTCCTACGAGCAGTACTTC. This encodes CASSAQGGSYEQYF.

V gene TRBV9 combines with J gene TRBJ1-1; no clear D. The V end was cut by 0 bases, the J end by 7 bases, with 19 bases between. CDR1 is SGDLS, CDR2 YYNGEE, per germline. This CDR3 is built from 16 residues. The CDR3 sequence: CASSVATNVVLGEAFF. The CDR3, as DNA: TGTGCCAGCAGCGTAGCGACAAATGTTGTCTTGGGTGAAGCTTTCTTT.

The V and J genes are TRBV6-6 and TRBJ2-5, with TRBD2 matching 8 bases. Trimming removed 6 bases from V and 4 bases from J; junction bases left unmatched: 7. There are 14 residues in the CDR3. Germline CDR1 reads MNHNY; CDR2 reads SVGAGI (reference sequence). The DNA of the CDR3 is TGTGCCAGCAGAAGCGACACTAGCGGAGAGACCCAGTACTTC. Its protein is CASRSDTSGETQYF.

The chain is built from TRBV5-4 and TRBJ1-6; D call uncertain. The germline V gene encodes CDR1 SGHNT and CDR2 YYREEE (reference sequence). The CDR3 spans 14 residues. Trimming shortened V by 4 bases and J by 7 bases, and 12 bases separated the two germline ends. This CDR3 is CASSPFGPNSPLHF. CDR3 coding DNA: TGTGCCAGCAGCCCGTTTGGGCCCAATTCACCCCTCCACTTT.

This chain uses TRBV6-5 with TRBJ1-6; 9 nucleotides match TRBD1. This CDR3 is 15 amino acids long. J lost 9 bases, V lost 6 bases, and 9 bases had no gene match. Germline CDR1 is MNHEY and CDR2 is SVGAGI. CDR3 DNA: TGTGCCAGCAGCATCGGACAGGGGAGGGGTTCACCCCTCCACTTT. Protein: CASSIGQGRGSPLHF.